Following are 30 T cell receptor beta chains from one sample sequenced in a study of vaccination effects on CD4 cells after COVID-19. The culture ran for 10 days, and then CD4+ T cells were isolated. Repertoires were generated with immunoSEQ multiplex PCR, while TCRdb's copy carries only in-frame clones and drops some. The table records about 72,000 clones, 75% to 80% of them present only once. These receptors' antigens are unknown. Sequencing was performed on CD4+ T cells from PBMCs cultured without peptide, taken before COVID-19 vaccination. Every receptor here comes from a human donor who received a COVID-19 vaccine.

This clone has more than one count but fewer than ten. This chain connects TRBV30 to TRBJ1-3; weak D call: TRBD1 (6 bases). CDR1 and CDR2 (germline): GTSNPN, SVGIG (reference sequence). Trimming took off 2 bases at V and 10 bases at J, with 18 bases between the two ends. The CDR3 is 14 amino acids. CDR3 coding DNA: TGTGCCTGGAGTAACGGGTGGACAGAGTCGACCATATATTTT. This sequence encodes CAWSNGWTESTIYF.

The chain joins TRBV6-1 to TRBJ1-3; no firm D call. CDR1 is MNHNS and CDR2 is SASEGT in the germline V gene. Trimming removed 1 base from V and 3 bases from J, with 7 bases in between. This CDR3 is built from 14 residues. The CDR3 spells CASSEEAGGNTIYF. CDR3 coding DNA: TGTGCCAGCAGTGAAGAGGCAGGTGGAAACACCATATATTTT.

CDR3 region: CASSLRQGDYEQYV. The CDR3 nucleotides are TGTGCCAGCAGCCTCAGACAGGGGGACTACGAGCAGTACGTC. The chain uses TRBV7-9 and TRBJ2-7; 9 nucleotides line up with TRBD1. Germline CDR1 is SEHNR and CDR2 is FQNEAQ (reference sequence). Trimming at V came to 5 bases and at J to 3 bases, leaving 5 bases not matched to a gene. The CDR3 runs 14 residues.

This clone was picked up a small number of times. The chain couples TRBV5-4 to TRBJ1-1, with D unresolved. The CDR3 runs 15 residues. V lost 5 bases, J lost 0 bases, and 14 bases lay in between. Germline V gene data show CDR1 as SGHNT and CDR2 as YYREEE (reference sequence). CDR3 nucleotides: TGTGCCAGCAGGGAAGGCAGTAACATGAACACTGAAGCTTTCTTT. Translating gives CASREGSNMNTEAFF.

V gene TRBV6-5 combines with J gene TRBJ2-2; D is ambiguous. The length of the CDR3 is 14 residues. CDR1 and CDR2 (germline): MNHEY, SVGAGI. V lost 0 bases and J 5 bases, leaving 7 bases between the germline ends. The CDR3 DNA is TGTGCCAGCAGTTACTCGTCCGGAACCGGGGAGCTGTTTTTT. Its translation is CASSYSSGTGELFF.

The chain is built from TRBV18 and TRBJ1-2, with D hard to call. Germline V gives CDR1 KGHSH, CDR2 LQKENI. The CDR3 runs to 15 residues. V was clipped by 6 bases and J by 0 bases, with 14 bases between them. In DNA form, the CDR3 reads TGTGCCAGCTCCCCGGAGAGGACTCCTAACTATGGCTACACCTTC. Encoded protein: CASSPERTPNYGYTF.

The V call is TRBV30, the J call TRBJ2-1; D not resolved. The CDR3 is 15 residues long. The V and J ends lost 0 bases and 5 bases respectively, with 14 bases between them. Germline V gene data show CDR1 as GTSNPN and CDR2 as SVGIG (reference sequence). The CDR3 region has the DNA TGTGCCTGGAGTGTACGCTTATCCCTTGACAATGAGCAGTTCTTC. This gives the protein CAWSVRLSLDNEQFF.

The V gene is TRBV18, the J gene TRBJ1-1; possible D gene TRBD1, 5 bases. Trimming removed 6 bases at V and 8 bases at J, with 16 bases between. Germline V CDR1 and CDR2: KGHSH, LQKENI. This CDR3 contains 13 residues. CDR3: CASSPTGGLEAFF. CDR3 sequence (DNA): TGTGCCAGCTCGCCAACCGGGGGTTTAGAAGCTTTCTTT.

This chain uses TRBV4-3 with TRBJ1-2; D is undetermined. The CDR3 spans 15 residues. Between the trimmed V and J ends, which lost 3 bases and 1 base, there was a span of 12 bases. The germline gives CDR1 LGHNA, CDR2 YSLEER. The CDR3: CASSHQLEGNYGYTF. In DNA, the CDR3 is TGCGCCAGCAGCCATCAATTGGAGGGTAACTATGGCTACACCTTC.

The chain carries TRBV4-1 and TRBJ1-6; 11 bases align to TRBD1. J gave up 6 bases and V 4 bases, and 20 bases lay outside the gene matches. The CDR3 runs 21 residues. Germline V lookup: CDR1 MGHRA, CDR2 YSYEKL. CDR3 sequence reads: CASSLPTTRTGGAFSNSPLHF. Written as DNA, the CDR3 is TGCGCCAGCAGCCTTCCAACCACCAGGACAGGGGGCGCGTTTAGTAATTCACCCCTCCACTTT.

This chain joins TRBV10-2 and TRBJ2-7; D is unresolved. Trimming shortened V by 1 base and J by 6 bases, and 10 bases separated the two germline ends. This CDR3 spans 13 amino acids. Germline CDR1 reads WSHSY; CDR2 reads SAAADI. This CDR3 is CASSELHSAEQYV. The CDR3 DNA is TGCGCCAGCAGTGAGTTACACAGTGCCGAGCAGTACGTC.

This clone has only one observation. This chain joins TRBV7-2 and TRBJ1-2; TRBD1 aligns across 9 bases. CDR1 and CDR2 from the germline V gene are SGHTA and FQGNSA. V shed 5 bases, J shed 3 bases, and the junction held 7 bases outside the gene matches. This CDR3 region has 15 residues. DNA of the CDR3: TGTGCCAGCAGCGACGACAGGGGGAACTACTATGGCTACACCTTC. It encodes CASSDDRGNYYGYTF.

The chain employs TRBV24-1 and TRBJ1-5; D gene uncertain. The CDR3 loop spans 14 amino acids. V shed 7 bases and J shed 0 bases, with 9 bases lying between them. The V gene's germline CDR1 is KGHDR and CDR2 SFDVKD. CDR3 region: CATSRADSNQPQHF. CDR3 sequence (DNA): TGTGCCACCAGCCGGGCGGATAGCAATCAGCCCCAGCATTTT.

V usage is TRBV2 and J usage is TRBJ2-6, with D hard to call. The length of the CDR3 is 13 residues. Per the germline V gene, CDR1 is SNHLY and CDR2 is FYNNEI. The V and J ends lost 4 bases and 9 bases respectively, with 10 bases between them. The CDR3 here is CASSVGPINVLTF. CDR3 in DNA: TGTGCCAGCAGTGTCGGACCAATCAACGTCCTGACTTTC.

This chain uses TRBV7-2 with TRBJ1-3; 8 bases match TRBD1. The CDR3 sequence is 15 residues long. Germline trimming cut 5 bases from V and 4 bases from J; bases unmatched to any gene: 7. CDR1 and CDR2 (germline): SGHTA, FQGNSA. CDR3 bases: TGTGCCAGCAGCCAGGACAGGGTAGCGGGAAACACCATATATTTT. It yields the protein CASSQDRVAGNTIYF.

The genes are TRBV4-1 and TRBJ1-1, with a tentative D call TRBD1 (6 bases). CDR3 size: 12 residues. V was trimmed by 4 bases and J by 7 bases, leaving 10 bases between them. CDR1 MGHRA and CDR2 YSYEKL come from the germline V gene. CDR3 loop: CASSPGQFEAFF. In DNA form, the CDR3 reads TGCGCCAGCAGCCCAGGACAGTTTGAAGCTTTCTTT.

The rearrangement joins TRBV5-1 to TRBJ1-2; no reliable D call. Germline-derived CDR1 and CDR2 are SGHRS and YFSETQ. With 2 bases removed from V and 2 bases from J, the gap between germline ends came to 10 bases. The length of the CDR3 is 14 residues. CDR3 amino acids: CASSFGVGNYGYTF. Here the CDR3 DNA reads TGCGCCAGCAGCTTCGGGGTAGGAAACTATGGCTACACCTTC.

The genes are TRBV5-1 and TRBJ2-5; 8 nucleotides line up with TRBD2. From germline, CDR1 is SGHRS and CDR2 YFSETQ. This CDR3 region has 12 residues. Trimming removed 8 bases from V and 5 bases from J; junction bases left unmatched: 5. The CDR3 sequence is CASREGWETQYF. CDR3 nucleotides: TGCGCCAGTCGGGAGGGTTGGGAGACCCAGTACTTC.

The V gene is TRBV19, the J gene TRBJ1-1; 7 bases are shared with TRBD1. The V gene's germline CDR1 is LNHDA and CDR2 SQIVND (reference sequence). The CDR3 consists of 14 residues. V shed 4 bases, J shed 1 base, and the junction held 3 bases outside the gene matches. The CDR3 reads CASSTGQPNTEAFF. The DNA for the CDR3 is TGTGCCAGTAGTACGGGACAGCCGAACACTGAAGCTTTCTTT. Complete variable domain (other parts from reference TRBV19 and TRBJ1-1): DGGITQSPKYLFRKEGQNVTLSCEQNLNHDAMYWYRQDPGQGLRLIYYSQIVNDFQKGDIAEGYSVSREKKESFPLTVTSAQKNPTAFYLCASSTGQPNTEAFFGQGTRLTVV.

The CDR3 sequence is CASSRQYSGNTIYF. CDR3 nucleotides: TGTGCCAGCAGTCGACAATACTCTGGAAACACCATATATTTT. This chain links TRBV27 with TRBJ1-3; D uncertain. V was pared by 5 bases and J by 0 bases, with 8 bases between. Germline-derived CDR1 and CDR2 are MNHEY and SMNVEV (reference sequence). The CDR3 extends over 14 amino acids.

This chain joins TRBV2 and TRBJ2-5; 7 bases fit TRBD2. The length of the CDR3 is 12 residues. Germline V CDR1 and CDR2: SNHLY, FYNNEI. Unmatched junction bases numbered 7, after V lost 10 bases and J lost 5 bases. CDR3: CATGLVEETQYF. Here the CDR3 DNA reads TGTGCCACCGGACTAGTCGAGGAGACCCAGTACTTC.

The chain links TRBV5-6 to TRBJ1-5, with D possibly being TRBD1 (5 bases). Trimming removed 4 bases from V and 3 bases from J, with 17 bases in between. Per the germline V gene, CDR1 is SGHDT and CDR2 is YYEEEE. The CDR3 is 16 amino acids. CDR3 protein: CASSLPGPSPNQPQHF. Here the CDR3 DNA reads TGTGCCAGCAGCCTACCGGGGCCGAGTCCCAATCAGCCCCAGCATTTT.

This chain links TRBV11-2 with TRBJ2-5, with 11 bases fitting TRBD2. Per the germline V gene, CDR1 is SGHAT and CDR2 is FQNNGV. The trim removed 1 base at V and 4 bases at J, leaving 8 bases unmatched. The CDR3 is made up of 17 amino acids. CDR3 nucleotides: TGTGCCAGCAGCTTAGCCGGGACTAGCGGAGTCGGAGAGACCCAGTACTTC. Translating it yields CASSLAGTSGVGETQYF.

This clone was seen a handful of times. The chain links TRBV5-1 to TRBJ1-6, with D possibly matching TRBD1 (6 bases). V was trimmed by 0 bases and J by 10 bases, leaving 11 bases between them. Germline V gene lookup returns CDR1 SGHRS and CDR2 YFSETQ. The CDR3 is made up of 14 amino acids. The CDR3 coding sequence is TGCGCCAGCAGCTTGGGACAGGCGGACTCACCCCTCCACTTT. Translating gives CASSLGQADSPLHF. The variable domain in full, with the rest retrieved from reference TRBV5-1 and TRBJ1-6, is KAGVTQTPRYLIKTRGQQVTLSCSPISGHRSVSWYQQTPGQGLQFLFEYFSETQRNKGNFPGRFSGRQFSNSRSEMNVSTLELGDSALYLCASSLGQADSPLHFGNGTRLTVT.

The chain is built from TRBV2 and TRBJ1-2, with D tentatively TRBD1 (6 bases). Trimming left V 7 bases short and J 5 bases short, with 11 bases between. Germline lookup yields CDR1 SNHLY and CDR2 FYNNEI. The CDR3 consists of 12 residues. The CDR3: CASMGGAYGYTF. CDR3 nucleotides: TGTGCCAGCATGGGGGGGGCTTATGGCTACACCTTC.

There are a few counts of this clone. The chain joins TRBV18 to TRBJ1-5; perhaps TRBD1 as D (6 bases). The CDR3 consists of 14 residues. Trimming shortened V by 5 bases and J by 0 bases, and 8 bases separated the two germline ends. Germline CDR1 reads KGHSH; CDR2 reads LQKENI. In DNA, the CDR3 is TGTGCCAGCTCAACAGGGATTAGCAATCAGCCCCAGCATTTT. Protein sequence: CASSTGISNQPQHF.

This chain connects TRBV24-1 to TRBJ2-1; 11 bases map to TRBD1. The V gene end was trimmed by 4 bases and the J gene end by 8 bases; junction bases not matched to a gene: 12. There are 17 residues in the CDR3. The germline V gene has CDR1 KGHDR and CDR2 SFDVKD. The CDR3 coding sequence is TGTGCCACCAGTGAGATTGCCGGGACAGGGGGGCCGGATGAGCAGTTCTTC. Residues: CATSEIAGTGGPDEQFF.

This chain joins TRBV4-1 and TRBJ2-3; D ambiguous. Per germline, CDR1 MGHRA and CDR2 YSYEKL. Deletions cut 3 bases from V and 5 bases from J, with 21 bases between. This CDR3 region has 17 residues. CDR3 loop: CASSQPGKGNSGDTQYF. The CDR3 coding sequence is TGCGCCAGCAGCCAGCCGGGTAAGGGAAATTCCGGAGATACGCAGTATTTT.

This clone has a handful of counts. CDR3 sequence reads: CASSFTPLAGGGWEFF. CDR3 DNA sequence: TGTGCCAGCAGCTTCACCCCACTAGCGGGGGGGGGATGGGAGTTCTTC. The chain links TRBV7-2 to TRBJ2-1, with 13 bases that match TRBD2. This CDR3 region has 16 residues. With 3 bases clipped from V and 14 bases from J, the junction kept 13 bases outside the gene matches. Germline values: CDR1 SGHTA, CDR2 FQGNSA.

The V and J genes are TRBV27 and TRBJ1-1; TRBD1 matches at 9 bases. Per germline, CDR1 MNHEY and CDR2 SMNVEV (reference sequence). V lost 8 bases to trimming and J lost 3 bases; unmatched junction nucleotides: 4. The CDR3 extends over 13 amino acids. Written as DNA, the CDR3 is TGTGCCAGCGGACAGGGGAGGGACACTGAAGCTTTCTTT. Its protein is CASGQGRDTEAFF.